Following are 6 T cell receptor beta chains from one sample sequenced in a study of cytomegalovirus exposure and HLA in healthy donors. It was with 60 Vbeta and 13 Jbeta primers that the PCR ran. Some clones are missing from TCRdb's copy, which holds only in-frame ones; the method was immunoSEQ multiplex PCR. This sample yields roughly 100,000 clones, of which roughly 82% are seen a single time; more than 3% belongs to the top ten. Sequenced sample: PBMCs. Receptor source: a man aged 25 to 45 in good health and CMV-seropositive.

Worth noting for this clone: The same CDR3 arises from other DNA sequences in this sample as well. V usage is TRBV7-2 and J usage is TRBJ1-4; 8 bases align to TRBD1. The CDR3 sequence is 13 residues long. Trimming at V came to 3 bases and at J to 10 bases, leaving 4 bases not matched to a gene. Germline assignment: CDR1 SGHTA and CDR2 FQGNSA. CDR3 coding DNA: TGTGCCAGCAGCTTGGGGACAGGAGGAAAACTGTTTTTT. This codes for CASSLGTGGKLFF.

V gene TRBV5-6 combines with J gene TRBJ2-3; 7 bases align to TRBD1. Trimming removed 1 base from V and 4 bases from J; junction bases left unmatched: 12. The germline V gene has CDR1 SGHDT and CDR2 YYEEEE. This CDR3 is built from 17 residues. CDR3 in DNA: TGTGCCAGCAGCTTGAGGCAACGGACAGGCTTCCCAGATACGCAGTATTTT. Its translation is CASSLRQRTGFPDTQYF.

Worth noting for this clone: The junction departs from germline at one end; a sequencing error may be responsible. The gene calls are TRBV5-4 and TRBJ2-3, with 11 bases fitting TRBD2. Germline V gene lookup returns CDR1 SGHNT and CDR2 YYREEE (reference sequence). The CDR3 spans 17 residues. The CDR3, as DNA: TGTGCCAGCAGCCCCATCGGGACTAGCGGCAGCACAGATGCGCAGTATTTT. This gives the protein CASSPIGTSGSTDAQYF.

The count of this clone is one. V gene TRBV9 combines with J gene TRBJ1-6; D unresolved. Deletions cut 4 bases from V and 9 bases from J, with 14 bases between. CDR1 SGDLS and CDR2 YYNGEE come from the germline V gene. This CDR3 comprises 14 residues. CDR3 sequence: CASSKTDFSSPLHF. The DNA for the CDR3 is TGTGCCAGCAGCAAAACAGATTTTAGTTCACCCCTCCACTTT.

This chain uses TRBV18 with TRBJ1-5; D is ambiguous. Trimming stripped 3 bases from V and 7 bases from J, with 16 bases between. This CDR3 is 15 amino acids long. Germline V gene lookup returns CDR1 KGHSH and CDR2 LQKENI. CDR3 coding DNA: TGTGCCAGCTCACCCTCTGCGAGGGAAGCACAGCCCCAGCATTTT. Translated, it gives CASSPSAREAQPQHF.

The chain joins TRBV27 to TRBJ1-2; D gene unclear. V dropped 0 bases and J dropped 1 base, with 6 bases sitting between them. Looked up from germline, CDR1 is MNHEY and CDR2 is SMNVEV (reference sequence). The CDR3 length is 14 residues. The CDR3 coding sequence is TGTGCCAGCAGTTTATCGGGCAGTAACTATGGCTACACCTTC. Translation: CASSLSGSNYGYTF.